Listed here is a single T cell receptor beta chain. The sample originates from a study of blood T cell repertoires in COVID-19. Looking at the study overall: The origin of the acute and convalescent COVID-19 samples was the United States, Italy and Spain. T cells, B-cell-depleted T cells, or PBMCs supplied cDNA or gDNA.

As handled by the study authors: Quantification of nucleated cells was approximated via reference gene primer amplification. TCRdb keeps only in-frame clones here, not all; method: immunoSEQ multiplex PCR. D and trimming come from the DNA, and the V and J calls and clone size come from that table. The repertoire consists of some 58,000 clones, with 75% to 90% occurring once and the leading ten covering 3% to 3.5%. V was pared by 7 bases and J by 1 base, with 10 bases of the junction left unmatched. Germline loops: CDR1 SNHLY, CDR2 FYNNEI. The CDR3 runs to 16 residues. The TCR was taken from a human donor in a cohort sampled during active COVID-19. Sequencing was carried out using peripheral blood. The chain joins TRBV2 to TRBJ2-3; TRBD2 matches at 8 bases. The CDR3 sequence is CASTPLAVTGTDTQYF. DNA of the CDR3: TGTGCCAGCACCCCACTAGCGGTCACTGGCACAGATACGCAGTATTTT. The full variable domain, with the rest looked up from reference TRBV2 and TRBJ2-3, is EPEVTQTPSHQVTQMGQEVILRCVPISNHLYFYWYRQILGQKVEFLVSFYNNEISEKSEIFDDQFSVERPDGSNFTLKIRSTKLEDSAMYFCASTPLAVTGTDTQYFGPGTRLTVL.